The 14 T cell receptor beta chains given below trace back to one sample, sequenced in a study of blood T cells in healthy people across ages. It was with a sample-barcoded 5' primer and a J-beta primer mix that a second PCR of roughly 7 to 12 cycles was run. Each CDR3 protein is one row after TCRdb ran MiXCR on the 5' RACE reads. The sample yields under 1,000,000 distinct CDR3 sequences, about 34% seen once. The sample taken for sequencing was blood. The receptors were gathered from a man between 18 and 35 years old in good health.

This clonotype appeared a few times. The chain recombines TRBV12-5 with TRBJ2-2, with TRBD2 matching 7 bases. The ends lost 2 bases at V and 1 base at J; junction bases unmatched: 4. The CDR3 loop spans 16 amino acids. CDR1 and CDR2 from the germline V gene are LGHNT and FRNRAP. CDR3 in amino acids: CASGLMPGGNTGELFF. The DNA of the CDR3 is TGTGCTAGTGGTTTGATGCCGGGGGGGAACACCGGGGAGCTGTTTTTT.

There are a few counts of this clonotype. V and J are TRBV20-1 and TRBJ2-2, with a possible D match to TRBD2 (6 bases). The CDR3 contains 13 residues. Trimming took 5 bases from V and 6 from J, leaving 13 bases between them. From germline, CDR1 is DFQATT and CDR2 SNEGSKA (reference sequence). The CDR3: CSAPLGGPGELFF. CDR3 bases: TGCAGTGCTCCCCTCGGGGGACCCGGGGAGCTGTTTTTT.

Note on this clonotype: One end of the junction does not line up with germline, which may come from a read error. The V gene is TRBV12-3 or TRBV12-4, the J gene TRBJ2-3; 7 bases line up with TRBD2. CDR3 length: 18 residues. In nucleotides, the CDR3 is TGTGCCGGCAGTTTATCTTTTATGGCTGGGGGGGAGAGAGATACGCAGTATTTT. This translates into CAGSLSFMAGGERDTQYF.

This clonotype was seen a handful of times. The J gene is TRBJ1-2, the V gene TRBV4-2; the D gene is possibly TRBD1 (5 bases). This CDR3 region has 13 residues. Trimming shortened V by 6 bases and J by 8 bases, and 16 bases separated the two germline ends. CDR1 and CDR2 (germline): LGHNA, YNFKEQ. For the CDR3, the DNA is TGTGCCAGCAGAATGGAACAGGCGGGGGGCTACACCTTC. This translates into CASRMEQAGGYTF.

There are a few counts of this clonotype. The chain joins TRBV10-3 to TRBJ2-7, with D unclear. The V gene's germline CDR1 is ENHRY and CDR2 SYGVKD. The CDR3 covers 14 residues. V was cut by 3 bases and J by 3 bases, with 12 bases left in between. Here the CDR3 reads CAISDLSGVYEQYF. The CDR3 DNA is TGTGCCATCAGTGACCTGTCAGGAGTCTACGAGCAGTACTTC.

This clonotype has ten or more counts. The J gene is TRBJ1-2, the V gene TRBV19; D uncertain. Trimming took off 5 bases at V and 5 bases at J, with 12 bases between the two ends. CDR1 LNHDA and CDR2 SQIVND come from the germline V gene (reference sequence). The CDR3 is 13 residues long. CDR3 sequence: CASSDTGRYGYTF. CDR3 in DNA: TGTGCCAGTAGTGACACGGGTCGTTATGGCTACACCTTC.

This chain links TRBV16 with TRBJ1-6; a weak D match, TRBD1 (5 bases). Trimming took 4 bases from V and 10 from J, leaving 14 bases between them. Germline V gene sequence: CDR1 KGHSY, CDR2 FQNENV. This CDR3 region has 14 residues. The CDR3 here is CASSLWGRTSPLHF. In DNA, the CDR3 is TGTGCCAGCAGCCTATGGGGGAGGACCTCACCCCTCCACTTT.

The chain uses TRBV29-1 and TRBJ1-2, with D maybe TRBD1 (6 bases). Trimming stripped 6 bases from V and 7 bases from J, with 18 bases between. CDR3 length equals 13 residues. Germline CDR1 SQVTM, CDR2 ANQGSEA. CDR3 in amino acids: CSVRAGGLSGYTF. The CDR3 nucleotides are TGCAGCGTCCGGGCGGGGGGCTTGAGTGGCTACACCTTC.

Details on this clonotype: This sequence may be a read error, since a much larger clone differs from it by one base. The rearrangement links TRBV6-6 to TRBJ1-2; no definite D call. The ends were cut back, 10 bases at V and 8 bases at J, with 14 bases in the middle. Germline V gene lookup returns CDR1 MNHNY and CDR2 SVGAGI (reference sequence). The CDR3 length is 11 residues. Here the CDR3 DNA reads TGTGCCAACCAGGCCGGTGGGGGCTACACCTTC. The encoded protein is CANQAGGGYTF.

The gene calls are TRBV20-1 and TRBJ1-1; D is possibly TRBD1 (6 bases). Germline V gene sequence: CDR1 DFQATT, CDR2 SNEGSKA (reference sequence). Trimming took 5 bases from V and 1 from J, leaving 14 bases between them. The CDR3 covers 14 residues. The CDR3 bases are TGCAGTGCTGATCCGGGACACCAGAACACTGAAGCTTTCTTT. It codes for CSADPGHQNTEAFF.

The CDR3 here is CASSADLAGNTDTQYF. For the CDR3, the DNA is TGTGCCAGCAGCGCCGACCTAGCGGGGAACACAGATACGCAGTATTTT. J is TRBJ2-3 and V is TRBV9; 9 bases align to TRBD2. This CDR3 region has 16 residues. The V segment lost 3 bases and the J segment 2 bases; nucleotides outside the gene matches: 7. The germline V gene encodes CDR1 SGDLS and CDR2 YYNGEE.

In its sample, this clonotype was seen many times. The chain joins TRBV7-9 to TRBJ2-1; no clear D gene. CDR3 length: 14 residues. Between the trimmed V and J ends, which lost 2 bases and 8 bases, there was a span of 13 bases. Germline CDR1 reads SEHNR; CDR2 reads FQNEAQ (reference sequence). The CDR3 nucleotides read TGTGCCAGCAGCTTATCTCGAATCACCGATGAGCAGTTCTTC. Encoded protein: CASSLSRITDEQFF.

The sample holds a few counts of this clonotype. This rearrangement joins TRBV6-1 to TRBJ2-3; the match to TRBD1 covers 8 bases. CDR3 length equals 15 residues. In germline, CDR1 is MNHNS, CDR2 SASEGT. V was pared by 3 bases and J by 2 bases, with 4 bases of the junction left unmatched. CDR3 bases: TGTGCCAGCAGTGATCAGGGGGCGACCACAGATACGCAGTATTTT. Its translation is CASSDQGATTDTQYF.

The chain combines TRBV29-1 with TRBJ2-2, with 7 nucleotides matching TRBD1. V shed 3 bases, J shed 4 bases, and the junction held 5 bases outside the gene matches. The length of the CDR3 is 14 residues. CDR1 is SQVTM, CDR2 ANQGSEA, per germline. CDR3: CSVDLNRGTGELFF. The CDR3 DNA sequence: TGCAGCGTTGATTTAAACAGGGGCACCGGGGAGCTGTTTTTT.